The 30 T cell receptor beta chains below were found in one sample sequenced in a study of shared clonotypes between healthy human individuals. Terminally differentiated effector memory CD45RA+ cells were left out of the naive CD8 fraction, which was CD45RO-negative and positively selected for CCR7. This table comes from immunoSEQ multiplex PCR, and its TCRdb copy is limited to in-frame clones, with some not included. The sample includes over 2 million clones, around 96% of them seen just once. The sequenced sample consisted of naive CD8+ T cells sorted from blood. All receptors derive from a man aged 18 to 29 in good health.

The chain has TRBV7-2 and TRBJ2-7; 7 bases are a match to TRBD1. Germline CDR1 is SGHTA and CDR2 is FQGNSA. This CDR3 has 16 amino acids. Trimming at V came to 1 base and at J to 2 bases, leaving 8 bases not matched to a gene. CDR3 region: CASSLGYRGPTYEQYF. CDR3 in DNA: TGTGCCAGCAGCTTAGGGTACAGGGGACCCACCTACGAGCAGTACTTC.

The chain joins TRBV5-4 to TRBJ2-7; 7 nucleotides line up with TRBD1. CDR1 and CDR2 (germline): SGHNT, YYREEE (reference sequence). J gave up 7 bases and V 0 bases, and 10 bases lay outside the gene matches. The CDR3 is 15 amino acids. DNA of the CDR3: TGTGCCAGCAGCTTGGGACAGGGAAGGACTTTTGAGCAGTACTTC. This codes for CASSLGQGRTFEQYF.

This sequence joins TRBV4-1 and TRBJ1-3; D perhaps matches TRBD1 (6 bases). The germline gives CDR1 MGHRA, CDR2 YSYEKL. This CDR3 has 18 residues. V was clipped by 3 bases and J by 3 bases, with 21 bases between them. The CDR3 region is CASSHQPMGGADGNTIYF. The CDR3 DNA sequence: TGCGCCAGCAGCCACCAACCTATGGGGGGGGCAGATGGAAACACCATATATTTT.

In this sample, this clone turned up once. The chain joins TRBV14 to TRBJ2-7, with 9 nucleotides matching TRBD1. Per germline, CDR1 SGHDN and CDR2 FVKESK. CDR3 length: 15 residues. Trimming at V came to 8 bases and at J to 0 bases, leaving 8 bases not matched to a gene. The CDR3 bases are TGTGCCAGCTCCCGGTGGACAGGGGACTCCTACGAGCAGTACTTC. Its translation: CASSRWTGDSYEQYF.

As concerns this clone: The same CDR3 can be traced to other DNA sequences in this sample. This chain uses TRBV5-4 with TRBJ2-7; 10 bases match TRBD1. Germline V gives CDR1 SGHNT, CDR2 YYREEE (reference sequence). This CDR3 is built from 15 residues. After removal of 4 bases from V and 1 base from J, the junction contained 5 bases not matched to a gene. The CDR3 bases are TGTGCCAGCAGCCTAGGACAGGGGGGTTCCTACGAGCAGTACTTC. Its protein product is CASSLGQGGSYEQYF.

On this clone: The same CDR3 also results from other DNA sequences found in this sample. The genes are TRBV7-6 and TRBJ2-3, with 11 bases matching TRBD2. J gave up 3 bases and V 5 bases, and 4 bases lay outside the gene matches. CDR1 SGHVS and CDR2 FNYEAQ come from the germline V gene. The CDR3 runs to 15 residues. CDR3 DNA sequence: TGTGCCAGCAGCCCAAGGACTAGCGGGACAGATACGCAGTATTTT. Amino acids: CASSPRTSGTDTQYF.

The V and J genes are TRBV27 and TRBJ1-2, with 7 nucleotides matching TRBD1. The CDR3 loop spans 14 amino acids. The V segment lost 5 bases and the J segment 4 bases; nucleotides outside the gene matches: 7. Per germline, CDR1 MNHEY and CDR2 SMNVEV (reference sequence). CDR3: CASSHNRDSYGYTF. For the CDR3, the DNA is TGTGCCAGCAGTCATAACCGGGACAGCTATGGCTACACCTTC.

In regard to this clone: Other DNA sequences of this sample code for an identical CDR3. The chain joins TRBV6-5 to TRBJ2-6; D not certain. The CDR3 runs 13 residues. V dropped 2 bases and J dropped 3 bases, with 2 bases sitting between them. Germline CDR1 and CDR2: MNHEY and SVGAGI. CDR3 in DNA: TGTGCCAGCAGTTACAGTGGGGCCAACGTCCTGACTTTC. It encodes CASSYSGANVLTF.

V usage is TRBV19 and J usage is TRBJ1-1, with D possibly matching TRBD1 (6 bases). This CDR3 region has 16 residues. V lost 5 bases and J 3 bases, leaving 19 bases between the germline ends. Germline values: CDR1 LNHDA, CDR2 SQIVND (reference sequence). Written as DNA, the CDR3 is TGTGCCAGTAGTCCCCGGGGGGCAGGGCGGGACACTGAAGCTTTCTTT. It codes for CASSPRGAGRDTEAFF.

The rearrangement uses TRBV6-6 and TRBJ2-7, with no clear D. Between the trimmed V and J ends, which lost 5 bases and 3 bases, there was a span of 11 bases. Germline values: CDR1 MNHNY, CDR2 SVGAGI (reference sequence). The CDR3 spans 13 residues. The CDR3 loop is CASSPTTNYEQYF. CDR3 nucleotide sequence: TGTGCCAGCAGTCCCACAACAAACTACGAGCAGTACTTC.

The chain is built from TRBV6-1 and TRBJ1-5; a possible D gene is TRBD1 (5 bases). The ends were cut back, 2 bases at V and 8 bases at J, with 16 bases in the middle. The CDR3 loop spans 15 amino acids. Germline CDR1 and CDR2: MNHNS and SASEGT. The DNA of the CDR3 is TGTGCCAGCAGTGAATTTCGGGGACTTGTTGAGCCCCAGCATTTT. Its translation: CASSEFRGLVEPQHF.

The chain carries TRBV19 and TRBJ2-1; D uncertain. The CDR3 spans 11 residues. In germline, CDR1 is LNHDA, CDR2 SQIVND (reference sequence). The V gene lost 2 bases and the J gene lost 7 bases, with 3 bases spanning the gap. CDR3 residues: CASSIKNEQFF. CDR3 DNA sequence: TGTGCCAGTAGTATAAAGAATGAGCAGTTCTTC.

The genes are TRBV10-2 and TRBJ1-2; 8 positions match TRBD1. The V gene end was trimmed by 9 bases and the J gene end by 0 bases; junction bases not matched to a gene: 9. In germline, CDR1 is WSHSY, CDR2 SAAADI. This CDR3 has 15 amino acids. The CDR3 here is CARKTGGIANYGYTF. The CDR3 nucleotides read TGCGCCAGGAAAACAGGGGGGATCGCTAACTATGGCTACACCTTC.

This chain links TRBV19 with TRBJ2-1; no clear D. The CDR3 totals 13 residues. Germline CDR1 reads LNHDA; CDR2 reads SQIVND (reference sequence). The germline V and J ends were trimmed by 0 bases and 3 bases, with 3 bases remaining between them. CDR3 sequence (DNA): TGTGCCAGTAGTATAGACTACTACAATGAGCAGTTCTTC. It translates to CASSIDYYNEQFF.

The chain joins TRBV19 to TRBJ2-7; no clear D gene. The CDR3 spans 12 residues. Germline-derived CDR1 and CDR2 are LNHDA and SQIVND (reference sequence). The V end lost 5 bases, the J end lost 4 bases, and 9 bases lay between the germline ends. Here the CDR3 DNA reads TGTGCCAGTAGTTCGTCAGGTTACGAGCAGTACTTC. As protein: CASSSSGYEQYF.

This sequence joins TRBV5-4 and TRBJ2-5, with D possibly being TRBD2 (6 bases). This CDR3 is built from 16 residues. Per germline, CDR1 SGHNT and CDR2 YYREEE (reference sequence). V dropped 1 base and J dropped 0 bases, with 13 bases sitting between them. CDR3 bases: TGTGCCAGCAGCTTGCCTTCTGGCGGGGACCAAGAGACCCAGTACTTC. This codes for CASSLPSGGDQETQYF.

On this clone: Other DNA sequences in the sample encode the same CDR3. Here the CDR3 DNA reads TGTGCCAGCAGCCTCGGGACGAACACCGGGGAGCTGTTTTTT. The encoded protein is CASSLGTNTGELFF. The chain couples TRBV27 to TRBJ2-2; weak D call: TRBD2 (5 bases). The V and J ends lost 6 bases and 0 bases respectively, with 8 bases between them. CDR3 length: 14 amino acids. From germline, CDR1 is MNHEY and CDR2 SMNVEV (reference sequence).

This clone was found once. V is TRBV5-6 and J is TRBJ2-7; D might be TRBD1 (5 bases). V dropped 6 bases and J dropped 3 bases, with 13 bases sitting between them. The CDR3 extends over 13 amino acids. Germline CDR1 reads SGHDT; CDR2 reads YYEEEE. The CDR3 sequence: CASTLGAGYEQYF. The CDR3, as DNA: TGTGCCAGCACCCTTGGGGCAGGCTACGAGCAGTACTTC. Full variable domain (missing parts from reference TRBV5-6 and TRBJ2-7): DAGVTQSPTHLIKTRGQQVTLRCSPKSGHDTVSWYQQALGQGPQFIFQYYEEEERQRGNFPDRFSGHQFPNYSSELNVNALLLGDSALYLCASTLGAGYEQYFGPGTRLTVT.

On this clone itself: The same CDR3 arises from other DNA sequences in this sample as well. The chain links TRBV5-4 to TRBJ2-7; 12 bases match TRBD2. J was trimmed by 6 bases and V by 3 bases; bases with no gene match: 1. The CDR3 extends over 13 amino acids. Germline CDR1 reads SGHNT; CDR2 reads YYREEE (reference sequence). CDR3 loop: CASSSGLAGEQYF. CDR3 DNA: TGTGCCAGCAGCTCGGGACTAGCGGGCGAGCAGTACTTC.

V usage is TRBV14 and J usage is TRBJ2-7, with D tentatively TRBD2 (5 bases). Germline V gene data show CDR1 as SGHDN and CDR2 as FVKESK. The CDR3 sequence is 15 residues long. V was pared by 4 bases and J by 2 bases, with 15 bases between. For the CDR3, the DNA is TGTGCCAGCAGCCCCTTTAGCGAGACTACCTACGAGCAGTACTTC. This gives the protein CASSPFSETTYEQYF.

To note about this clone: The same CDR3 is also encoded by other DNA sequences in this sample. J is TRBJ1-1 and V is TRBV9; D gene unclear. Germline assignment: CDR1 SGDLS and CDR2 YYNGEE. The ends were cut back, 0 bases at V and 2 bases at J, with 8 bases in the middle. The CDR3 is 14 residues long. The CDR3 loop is CASSVEGSNTEAFF. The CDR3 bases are TGTGCCAGCAGCGTAGAGGGTAGCAACACTGAAGCTTTCTTT.

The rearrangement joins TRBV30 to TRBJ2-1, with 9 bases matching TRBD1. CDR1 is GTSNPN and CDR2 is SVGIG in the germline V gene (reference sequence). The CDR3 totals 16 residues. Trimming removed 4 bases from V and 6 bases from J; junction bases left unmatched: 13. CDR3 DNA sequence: TGTGCCTGGACACTACTATCTGGGACAGGGCTCAATGAGCAGTTCTTC. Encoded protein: CAWTLLSGTGLNEQFF.

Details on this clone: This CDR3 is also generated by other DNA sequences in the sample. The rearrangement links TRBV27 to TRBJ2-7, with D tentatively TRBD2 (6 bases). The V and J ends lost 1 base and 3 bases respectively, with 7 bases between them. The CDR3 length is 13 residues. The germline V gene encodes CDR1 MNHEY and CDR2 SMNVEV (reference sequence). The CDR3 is CASSLFGGYEQYF. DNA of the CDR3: TGTGCCAGCAGTTTATTCGGGGGCTACGAGCAGTACTTC.

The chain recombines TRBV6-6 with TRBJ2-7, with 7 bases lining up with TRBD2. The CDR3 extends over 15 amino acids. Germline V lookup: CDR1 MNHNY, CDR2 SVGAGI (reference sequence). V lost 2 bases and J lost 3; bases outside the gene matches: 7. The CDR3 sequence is CASSYMGGGFYEQYF. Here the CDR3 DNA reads TGTGCCAGCAGTTACATGGGCGGGGGATTCTACGAGCAGTACTTC.

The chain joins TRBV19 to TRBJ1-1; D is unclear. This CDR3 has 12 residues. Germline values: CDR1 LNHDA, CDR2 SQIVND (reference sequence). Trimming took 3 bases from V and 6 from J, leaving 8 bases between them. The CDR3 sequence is CASSMIGAEAFF. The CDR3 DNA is TGTGCCAGTAGTATGATTGGGGCTGAAGCTTTCTTT.

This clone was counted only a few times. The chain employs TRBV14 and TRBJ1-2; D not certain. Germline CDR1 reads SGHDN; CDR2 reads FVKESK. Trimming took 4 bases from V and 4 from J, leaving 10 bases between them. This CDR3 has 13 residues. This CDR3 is CASSPDSFYGYTF. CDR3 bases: TGTGCCAGCAGCCCCGATAGCTTCTATGGCTACACCTTC. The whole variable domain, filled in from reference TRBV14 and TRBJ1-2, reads EAGVTQFPSHSVIEKGQTVTLRCDPISGHDNLYWYRRVMGKEIKFLLHFVKESKQDESGMPNNRFLAERTGGTYSTLKVQPAELEDSGVYFCASSPDSFYGYTFGSGTRLTVV.

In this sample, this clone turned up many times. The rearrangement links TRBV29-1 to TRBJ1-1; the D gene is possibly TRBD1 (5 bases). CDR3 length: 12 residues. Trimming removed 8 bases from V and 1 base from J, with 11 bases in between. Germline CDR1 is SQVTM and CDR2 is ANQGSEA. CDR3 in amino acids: CSFLRGNTEAFF. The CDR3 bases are TGCAGCTTTTTGAGGGGGAACACTGAAGCTTTCTTT.

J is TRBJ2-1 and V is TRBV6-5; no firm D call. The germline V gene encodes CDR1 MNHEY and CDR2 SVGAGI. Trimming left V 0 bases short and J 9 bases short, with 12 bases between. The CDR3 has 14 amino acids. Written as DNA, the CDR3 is TGTGCCAGCAGTTACTCGAATTCGGCGGCTGAGCAGTTCTTC. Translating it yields CASSYSNSAAEQFF.

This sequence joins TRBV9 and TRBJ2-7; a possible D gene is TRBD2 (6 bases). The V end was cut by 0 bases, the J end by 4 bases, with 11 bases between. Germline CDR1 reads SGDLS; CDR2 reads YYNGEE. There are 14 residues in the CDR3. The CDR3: CASSVEVSGYEQYF. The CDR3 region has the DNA TGTGCCAGCAGCGTAGAGGTTAGCGGATACGAGCAGTACTTC.

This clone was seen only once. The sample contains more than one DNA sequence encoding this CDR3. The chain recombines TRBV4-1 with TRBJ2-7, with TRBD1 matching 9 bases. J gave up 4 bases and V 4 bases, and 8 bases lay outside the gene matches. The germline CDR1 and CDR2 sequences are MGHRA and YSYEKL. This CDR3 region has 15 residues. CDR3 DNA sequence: TGCGCCAGCAGCCGCACCGGGACAGGGACTTACGAGCAGTACTTC. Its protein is CASSRTGTGTYEQYF.